This section outlines one TCR beta chain sequence together with its context. This same CDR3 is encoded by further DNA sequences in the sample. The CDR3 is 13 residues long. CDR1 and CDR2 (germline): SGDLS, YYNGEE. V lost 3 bases and J 1 base, leaving 4 bases between the germline ends. The data stem from a study of blood T cell repertoires in COVID-19. Study context: Sources were T cells, B-cell-depleted T cells, or PBMCs; the material itself was cDNA or gDNA.

Sequenced by immunoSEQ multiplex PCR; TCRdb stores in-frame clones only, minus some. The data show around 450,000 clones, approximately 90% seen once. V gene TRBV9 combines with J gene TRBJ2-2; unclear D gene. The source material was PBMCs or T cells enriched from blood (not recorded which). This clonotype was obtained from a woman aged 18-29 years with acute COVID-19. The CDR3 nucleotides are TGTGCCAGCAGCGGGAGGAACACCGGGGAGCTGTTTTTT. This codes for CASSGRNTGELFF.